This T cell receptor (beta chain) was recorded in a study of T cells after yellow fever vaccination. Many counts were recorded for this clonotype. The junction had 8 bases not matched to a gene; V was cut back by 4 bases and J by 6 bases. Germline V gene lookup returns CDR1 LGHNA and CDR2 YSLEER. The CDR3 runs 14 residues. TCRdb used MiXCR to reprocess the 5' RACE reads, holding one entry per CDR3 protein. The repertoire holds about 340,000 distinct CDR3 sequences, with about 4% as singletons. This clonotype was sampled from a man between 18 and 29 years old who received the YFV17D yellow fever vaccine. The V gene is TRBV4-3, the J gene TRBJ2-5; 7 nucleotides agree with TRBD1. The specimen comprised PBMCs, sampled 5 days after the yellow fever booster vaccination. The CDR3 loop is CASSPRQGVKTQYF. The DNA for the CDR3 is TGCGCCAGCAGCCCCCGACAGGGAGTAAAGACCCAGTACTTC.